This T cell receptor (beta chain) was documented in a study of blood T cell repertoires in COVID-19. Study overall: PBMCs, B-cell-depleted T cells, or T cells provided the cDNA or gDNA that made up the material.

Trimming at V came to 4 bases and at J to 6 bases, leaving 11 bases not matched to a gene. This CDR3 contains 15 residues. Germline loops: CDR1 LGHDT, CDR2 YNNKEL (reference sequence). The data were produced by immunoSEQ multiplex PCR, yet TCRdb's version contains in-frame clones alone and is incomplete. The data hold 350,000 to 400,000 clones, with more than 70% observed a single time. The V call is TRBV3-1 (or the pseudogene TRBV3-2), the J call TRBJ2-7; 8 nucleotides match TRBD2. The origin of this receptor is a woman aged 18-29 years who had recovered from COVID-19. Sequencing was carried out using PBMCs or T cells enriched from blood (not recorded which). The CDR3 DNA follows: TGTGCCAGCAGCCTATCCGGGGGGGGCAGAGTCGAGCAGTACTTC. Its protein product is CASSLSGGGRVEQYF.